This TCR beta chain was captured in a study of CD8 T cells in ankylosing spondylitis (dated by TCRdb to the late 2010s). For context, the study as a whole: The study set out to find disease-linked TCR variants by profiling T cell receptor beta repertoires in ankylosing spondylitis patients and healthy donors. Peripheral blood samples were taken, and synovial fluid was additionally collected from ankylosing spondylitis patients. In total, the full study cohort was made up of some 100 healthy donors and 25 to 30 ankylosing spondylitis patients. Broader findings and caveats from the paper: The disease-linked clones were reported as significantly enriched in matched synovial fluid samples from ankylosing spondylitis patients. Blood from ankylosing spondylitis patients appeared to be characterized by a TCR beta motif made up of under ten highly homologous amino acid variants. The disease-linked clones had a CD8+ phenotype and were found at relatively low frequencies in peripheral blood. Some motif variants were previously reported in synovial fluid and blood of reactive arthritis patients, suggesting common disease-initiation mechanisms.

From its cysteine to its phenylalanine, the CDR3 spans 14 amino acids. Only the CDR3 part of the read is kept: 42 bases, read in frame from the first base. Via the germline V gene, CDR1 is MNHNS and CDR2 SASEGT. V gives up 0 bases and J gives up 7 bases, and the segment between their germline ends measures 7 bases. Sequencing relied on an Illumina HiSeq 2500. Quantitative 5'-RACE with molecular barcodes was the method used to prepare the TCR beta libraries. Regarding the original processing steps: Disease-linked TCR variants were identified with a new computational method built on a probabilistic model of VDJ rearrangement. Through fastp at Q25 and MiXCR, TCRdb rebuilt clones from the public reads, retaining in-frame beta chains. A single entry per CDR3 protein holds the most common genes and DNA from its merged rows. These V and J calls are TCRdb output, not the study's own analysis. Here the sample has tens of thousands of distinct CDR3 sequences; around 10% occur a single time. The ten largest clonotypes hold approximately 15% of the sample.

Remarks on this clonotype: This receptor's antigen is unknown. Base qualities are not recorded, but no much larger clone differs from it by a single base.

Source material: blood, either unsorted or a sorted T cell fraction (not recorded which). The clonotype comes from a male donor with ankylosing spondylitis or in good health (not recorded which). The chain links TRBV6-1 with TRBJ1-6; no confident D gene assignment can be made. The nucleotide sequence reads TGTGCCAGCAGTGAAGCCTGGCAGAATTCACCCCTCCACTTT. Translated, it reads CASSEAWQNSPLHF.